This T cell receptor beta chain was obtained from a study of T-cell memory formation after mild COVID-19 (dated by TCRdb to the early 2020s). The study in broad terms: Most TCR sequence clusters were specific to one of the two donors. The cohort comprised two young, previously healthy adult volunteers, one female and one male. Longitudinal TCRalpha and TCRbeta repertoire sequencing tracked T-cell clones expanding and contracting after mild COVID-19 in two donors.

V is clipped by 4 bases and J by 0 bases, and the sequence between their germline boundaries is 6 bases long. Looking up the germline V gene yields CDR1 SQVTM and CDR2 ANQGSEA. From the cysteine through the phenylalanine, the CDR3 covers 12 amino acids. This entry keeps only the CDR3 DNA: 36 bases, framed from base 1. Sequencer: Illumina NovaSeq 6000. cDNA libraries for TCRalpha and TCRbeta were prepared by 5'RACE using constant-segment primers, with sample barcodes and unique molecular identifiers added. Trizol reagent was used to extract RNA from every sample. Amplification of the libraries took two PCR steps, and the second step added a second sample barcode plus Illumina TruSeq adapters. Sequencing of libraries was performed on an Illumina NovaSeq with 2 x 150 bp paired-end reads. As for the authors' bioinformatics: With migec v1.2.7, reads were demultiplexed and then collapsed into UMI-guided consensus sequences. With mixcr v2.1.11, UMI consensuses were aligned to TRA and TRB V and J templates and assembled into clonotypes. Expanded or contracted clonotypes were those called significant by both edgeR and NoisET, with noise models trained on biological replicates. edgeR calls used a false discovery rate-adjusted p below 0.01 and a log2 fold-change threshold of 1. As an exploratory analysis of dynamics, max-normalized trajectories of the 1000 most abundant clonotypes were examined with PCA combined with hierarchical clustering. The CD4 or CD8 phenotype of responding clones was assigned using the separately sequenced CD4+ and CD8+ repertoires. TCRdb reran the public reads through fastp at Q25 and MiXCR, keeping productive beta chains. When rows share a CDR3 protein, they turn into one entry using the most common DNA and genes. Here the V and J calls rest on TCRdb's processing, not on the authors' analysis. The sample table contains some 40,000 distinct CDR3 sequences; only one count was recorded for 6.1% of them. Under 0.9% of the sample rests with the top ten.

Ficoll-Paque density gradient centrifugation was the method used to isolate PBMCs. General conclusions and limits of the study: The second-wave clones that peaked on day 37 were not confirmed to be SARS-CoV-2 specific. Contracting CD4+ clones were found mainly in CM and EM memory subsets, while CD8+ clones were enriched in EMRA. Some responding clones were detected in pre-infection memory, suggesting pre-existing cross-reactive memory T cells joined the SARS-CoV-2 response. The study covered only two mild cases, and larger cohorts including severe cases with pre-infection samples were considered necessary. Clones contracting from day 15 to 85 had balanced CD4/CD8 phenotypes, while a second wave expanding from day 15 to 37 was biased towards CD4+.

This clonotype occurred a few times. The antigen it binds to is not known. No quality values exist for individual bases; no much larger clone is one base distant. The specimen sequenced was PBMCs or a T cell subset sorted from them (not recorded which). The receptor was isolated from an adult who had mild COVID-19 (a few samples of this study predate the infection). The sample titles of this study are shuffled in the database, so cell type and time point are left out. This chain is built from TRBV29-1 and TRBJ1-2, with the D gene call left open. The sequenced DNA: TGCAGCGTTGGGACCTCTAACTATGGCTACACCTTC. This yields the protein CSVGTSNYGYTF. Here the CDR3 is joined to the reference TRBV29-1 and TRBJ1-2 genes, and the full variable domain is: SAVISQKPSRDICQRGTSLTIQCQVDSQVTMMFWYRQQPGQSLTLIATANQGSEATYESGFVIDKFPISRPNLTFSTLTVSNMSPEDSSIYLCSVGTSNYGYTFGSGTRLTVV.